This TCR beta chain was captured by sequencing in a study of cytomegalovirus exposure and HLA in healthy donors. Here immunoSEQ multiplex PCR was the method, and the copy in TCRdb shows in-frame clones only, minus some. The data contain 260,000 or so clones, roughly 87% of them singletons. V lost 5 bases, J lost 15 bases, and 14 bases lay in between. CDR1 is MNHEY, CDR2 SVGAGI, per germline. The CDR3 is made up of 11 amino acids. This clone occurred once. The chain couples TRBV6-5 to TRBJ2-1; a possible D gene is TRBD2 (6 bases). Sequencing was performed on PBMCs. The TCR was taken from a young woman in good health and CMV-seronegative. The CDR3, as DNA: TGTGCCAGCAGTAGTTTGTCGGGACTGTTCTTC. Translating it yields CASSSLSGLFF.